Listed here are 6 T cell receptor beta chains from one sample, sequenced in a study of blood T cell repertoires in COVID-19. Using immunoSEQ multiplex PCR, the repertoire was profiled, and TCRdb retains in-frame clones only, with some absent. The sample holds around 140,000 clones, more than 75% seen once. The source material was peripheral blood. The receptors derive from a human donor in a cohort sampled during active COVID-19.

CDR3 residues: CASSSSLRQGAQTDTQYF. The CDR3 coding sequence is TGTGCCAGCTCATCAAGCCTGAGACAGGGGGCGCAGACAGATACGCAGTATTTT. V usage is TRBV18 and J usage is TRBJ2-3; 10 nucleotides align to TRBD1. This CDR3 has 18 amino acids. In germline, CDR1 is KGHSH, CDR2 LQKENI. The V and J ends lost 5 bases and 3 bases, in that order; junction bases with no gene match: 14.

This chain joins TRBV19 and TRBJ2-5, with D perhaps matching TRBD1 (5 bases). CDR3 length: 11 amino acids. Trimming pared 5 bases from V and 5 bases from J, leaving 6 bases between. Germline V gene sequence: CDR1 LNHDA, CDR2 SQIVND (reference sequence). The CDR3 sequence is CASSSGETQYF. The DNA of the CDR3 is TGTGCCAGTAGTTCAGGGGAGACCCAGTACTTC.

V gene TRBV4-1 combines with J gene TRBJ1-4; D is ambiguous. V was trimmed by 0 bases and J by 7 bases, leaving 12 bases between them. There are 15 residues in the CDR3. The germline gives CDR1 MGHRA, CDR2 YSYEKL. This CDR3 reads CASSQESLWAEKLFF. Here the CDR3 DNA reads TGCGCCAGCAGCCAAGAAAGTCTGTGGGCTGAAAAACTGTTTTTT.

The chain is built from TRBV9 and TRBJ2-4, with D possibly TRBD1 on 6 matching bases. Per the germline V gene, CDR1 is SGDLS and CDR2 is YYNGEE. There are 14 residues in the CDR3. V was clipped by 3 bases and J by 2 bases, with 9 bases between them. The CDR3 nucleotides are TGTGCCAGCAGCGGAACAGGGTCCAAAAACATTCAGTACTTC. Its translation is CASSGTGSKNIQYF.

V usage is TRBV6-1 and J usage is TRBJ1-2; 7 bases map to TRBD1. Germline loops: CDR1 MNHNS, CDR2 SASEGT. With V trimmed by 2 bases and J by 8 bases, 14 bases remained unmatched. The CDR3 covers 16 residues. CDR3 sequence: CASSEFTGAAGGGYTF. The CDR3 DNA is TGTGCCAGCAGTGAATTCACAGGGGCCGCGGGAGGAGGCTACACCTTC.

This clone was picked up one time. The J gene is TRBJ1-2, the V gene TRBV6-1; D is unresolved. The CDR3 is 14 residues long. The V end lost 0 bases, the J end lost 6 bases, and 11 bases lay between the germline ends. The V gene's germline CDR1 is MNHNS and CDR2 SASEGT. CDR3 residues: CASSEAGEANGYTF. The CDR3 bases are TGTGCCAGCAGTGAAGCGGGTGAAGCGAATGGCTACACCTTC.